This is a list of T cell receptor beta chains from one sample in a study of T cell responses to AZD1222 COVID-19 vaccine. Data came from immunoSEQ multiplex PCR; TCRdb stores just in-frame clones and leaves some out. The data show more than 110,000 clones, with around nine tenths seen just once and about 4.4% held by the top ten. The sequenced sample was peripheral blood, obtained on day 0 of AZD1222 vaccination. The receptors derive from an adult in good health. The CDR3 runs from the conserved cysteine through the conserved F or W. The order of the fields is D gene, J gene, V gene, clone size, CDR3 DNA, CDR3 protein. The D gene is left open where the match is weak. The listing skips clone size in some rows; elsewhere it reads once, few, many or a size class.

.,TRBJ2-7,TRBV7-2,once,TGTGCCAGCAGCTTTGCGCTCGGGAGAGGATACGAGCAGTACTTC,CASSFALGRGYEQYF
TRBD2,TRBJ2-3,TRBV6-1,once,TGTGCCAGCAGTGAAGCCGGCGGGACTAGCGGAGATACGCAGTATTTT,CASSEAGGTSGDTQYF
TRBD1,TRBJ2-7,TRBV7-8,.,TGTGCCAGCAGCCGCCGGGACAGTGCCTACGAGCAGTACTTC,CASSRRDSAYEQYF
.,TRBJ2-7,TRBV6-1,few,TGTGCCAGCAGTGAAAGCCAAGGTAATAACGACGAGCAGTACTTC,CASSESQGNNDEQYF
TRBD1,TRBJ2-7,TRBV28,.,TGTGCCTCCACGACCGGGACAGCCCCCTACGAGCAGTACTTC,CASTTGTAPYEQYF
.,TRBJ2-6,TRBV19,few,TGTGCCAGTAGCTTCGGGCAGGGAAGCTCTGGGGCCAACGTCCTGACTTTC,CASSFGQGSSGANVLTF
TRBD2,TRBJ2-1,TRBV4-1,.,TGCGCCAGCAGTATGACTAGCGGGGCCTACAATGAGCAGTTCTTC,CASSMTSGAYNEQFF
TRBD1,TRBJ2-7,TRBV28,once,TGTGCCAGCAGTGACAGGGTCCCCTACGAGCAGTACTTC,CASSDRVPYEQYF
.,TRBJ1-6,TRBV2,.,TGTGCCAGGGGGGAATTCCCGAATTCACCCCTCCACTTT,CARGEFPNSPLHF
TRBD1,TRBJ1-2,TRBV25-1,.,TGTGCCAGCGGAGGACAGGGGGCGGTCGGCTACACCTTC,CASGGQGAVGYTF
.,TRBJ1-2,TRBV7-2,.,TGTGCCAGCAGCCCCGGGACACGCTCGGGGGGCTACACCTTC,CASSPGTRSGGYTF
.,TRBJ2-1,TRBV6-6,.,TGTGCCAGCAGCACCGGGAACCCCTATGAGCAGTTCTTC,CASSTGNPYEQFF
.,TRBJ2-7,TRBV27,.,TGTGCCAGCAGCAGGGGAAACGAGCAGTACTTC,CASSRGNEQYF
.,TRBJ2-7,TRBV21-1,.,TGTGCCAGCAGCAACCGACAGACCCTCACCTACGAGCAGTACTTC,CASSNRQTLTYEQYF
TRBD1,TRBJ1-1,TRBV29-1,.,TGCAGCGTTGCGCCGATGGGACAGAAGAACACTGAAGCTTTCTTT,CSVAPMGQKNTEAFF
.,TRBJ1-2,TRBV18,.,TGTGCCAGCTCACTAACGGGGGGCGACTATGGCTACACCTTC,CASSLTGGDYGYTF
.,TRBJ1-2,TRBV30,once,TGTGCCTGGAGTGTACCCTGGGGAAGGAACTATGGCTACACCTTC,CAWSVPWGRNYGYTF
.,TRBJ1-1,TRBV20-1,.,TGCAGTGCGAGGACAGACCTAGAAGCTTTCTTT,CSARTDLEAFF
.,TRBJ1-5,TRBV2,.,TGTGCCAGCAGTCCCAGGGTACGGGACGCTCCACACCATAGCAATCAGCCCCAGCATTTT,CASSPRVRDAPHHSNQPQHF
.,TRBJ2-1,TRBV30,.,TGTGCCTGGAGGGGTTCTGGCCTAGAGCAGTTCTTC,CAWRGSGLEQFF
TRBD2,TRBJ2-7,TRBV6-1,.,TGTGCCAGCAGTGAAGTAGCGGGAGGCTCCTACGAGCAGTACTTC,CASSEVAGGSYEQYF
.,TRBJ2-7,TRBV9,.,TGTGCCAGCAGCGTAACGGGAGTGGGCCACGAGCAGTACTTC,CASSVTGVGHEQYF
TRBD1,TRBJ2-7,TRBV11-2,.,TGTGCCAGCAGCTTAGAGGCAGGGGGCGGGTACGAGCAGTACTTC,CASSLEAGGGYEQYF
.,TRBJ1-6,TRBV4-1,.,TGCGCCAGCAGTGAGCGACAGTATTCTAATTCACCCCTCCACTTT,CASSERQYSNSPLHF
.,TRBJ2-6,TRBV6-2/TRBV6-3,.,TGTGCCAGCAGTTACGGTGGACAGCCCTGGTCTGGGGCCAACGTCCTGACTTTC,CASSYGGQPWSGANVLTF
TRBD1,TRBJ2-4,TRBV28,once,TGTGCCAGCAGTTTATTAGAGGGGGCCGCCAAAAACATTCAGTACTTC,CASSLLEGAAKNIQYF
.,TRBJ1-4,TRBV12-3/TRBV12-4,.,TGTGCCAGCAGGGCCGGGAATGAAAAACTGTTTTTT,CASRAGNEKLFF
.,TRBJ1-4,TRBV7-9,.,TGTGCCAGCAGCTTGGTCGGGATGGCTAATGAAAAACTGTTTTTT,CASSLVGMANEKLFF
TRBD1,TRBJ1-2,TRBV18,once,TGTGCCAGCTCACCCCCCGGGACAGCTGTTAACTATGGCTACACCTTC,CASSPPGTAVNYGYTF
.,TRBJ1-2,TRBV30,.,TGTGCCTGGACGTGGTTTGACTATGGCTACACCTTC,CAWTWFDYGYTF
.,TRBJ1-5,TRBV19,.,TGTGCCAGTAGTCACCGGTTGGGGACGGGGGCCTATCAGCCCCAGCATTTT,CASSHRLGTGAYQPQHF
.,TRBJ2-2,TRBV3-1/TRBV3-2,.,TGTGCCAGCAGCCAAGGCCACGAGGGGCCTACCGGGGAGCTGTTTTTT,CASSQGHEGPTGELFF
TRBD1,TRBJ1-3,TRBV6-5,.,TGTGCCAGCAGGTCGGACAGGGGGACTGGAAACACCATATATTTT,CASRSDRGTGNTIYF
.,TRBJ2-7,TRBV6-8,.,TGTGCCAGCAGTGGGGCCTACGAGCAGTACTTC,CASSGAYEQYF
.,TRBJ1-2,TRBV4-1,.,TGCGCCAGCAGCCAAGATCCAACACCTAAAGGGGGCTACACCTTC,CASSQDPTPKGGYTF
.,TRBJ1-2,TRBV7-9,.,TGTGCCAGCAGCTCAGAAGTAACTCGGACAGTGCTTTATGGCTACACCTTC,CASSSEVTRTVLYGYTF